In this sample, the clone carrying this T cell receptor (beta chain) turned up many times. This entry belongs to a study of T-cell memory formation after mild COVID-19. This CDR3 comprises 14 residues. Trimming removed 3 bases at V and 2 bases at J, with 10 bases between. TCRdb processed the 5' RACE reads anew with MiXCR; each CDR3 protein has one entry. The sample includes roughly 300,000 distinct CDR3 sequences, 8.2% of them seen just once. This receptor was identified in a young man who had mild COVID-19 (a few samples of this study predate the infection). Cell type and time point are not known. The V call is TRBV12-3 or TRBV12-4, the J call TRBJ2-5; TRBD1 might be the D (6 bases). Sequenced material: PBMCs or a T cell subset sorted from them (not recorded which). The CDR3 loop is CASSFSQGQETQYF. For the CDR3, the DNA is TGTGCCAGCAGTTTCTCACAGGGTCAAGAGACCCAGTACTTC.